This T cell receptor (beta chain) was sequenced in a study of T cells in women clearing cervical HPV infection. Study background: Donors had HPV16-related CIN3 or worse; 2 had invasive cancer. Findings and caveats of the study: Cases carried less TRBV6-7 than controls: roughly 0.11% versus 0.16%. T-cell numbers per sample were unknown and may explain richness differences. Repertoire richness, not evenness, was significantly elevated in CIN3+ cases versus controls.

Turning to this clone: Its antigen remains unknown. The read finishes 3 residues shy of the CDR3 end, and the germline J gene is used to complete it.

The CDR3 spans 17 residues. CDR1 is SNHLY and CDR2 is FYNNEI in the germline V gene. V was trimmed by 1 base and J by 1 base, leaving 16 bases between them. Sequenced by immunoSEQ multiplex PCR; TCRdb stores in-frame clones only, minus some. Here the sample table reports tens of thousands of clones. The sequence was obtained from a woman aged 18 to 75 with a cervical HPV16 infection that either progressed to CIN3+ or cleared (not recorded which). This chain uses TRBV2 with TRBJ1-1, with unresolved D. Sample: blood buffy coat. The CDR3 spells CASSEGWAGVTNTEAFF. The covered CDR3 bases are TGTGCCAGCAGTGAAGGCTGGGCAGGAGTTACGAACACTGAA.